A selection of T cell receptor beta chains follows, all from one sample in a study of TIL therapy for anti-PD-1-resistant metastatic lung cancer. The data were produced by immunoSEQ multiplex PCR, yet TCRdb's version contains in-frame clones alone and is incomplete. Of approximately 15,000 clones listed, 86% are singletons. The source material was blood, sampled at baseline. The receptors stem from a person aged 25 to 80 with non-small cell lung cancer. Each CDR3 is given with its conserved first and last residue. D genes are given only for firm matches. Size values are once, few and many counts, or a class for expanded clones, and some rows have none.

clone_size,v_call,d_call,j_call,cdr3_nt,cdr3_aa
few,TRBV4-2,NA,TRBJ2-7,TGTGCCAGCAGCCAAGATAGCGCCACCGGCTACGAGCAGTACTTC,CASSQDSATGYEQYF
NA,TRBV30,TRBD2,TRBJ2-3,TGTGCCTGGAGTGTAGCTTCTTGGCGGGAGGGCCAGCGCACAGATACGCAGTATTTT,CAWSVASWREGQRTDTQYF
NA,TRBV7-3,NA,TRBJ2-2,TGTGCCAGCAGCCCATCGACTATCACGAACACCGGGGAGCTGTTTTTT,CASSPSTITNTGELFF
once,TRBV7-2,TRBD1,TRBJ2-7,TGTGCCAGCAGCTTAGTGGGGACAGGGGGTGGCGAGCAGTACTTC,CASSLVGTGGGEQYF
NA,TRBV28,NA,TRBJ1-2,TGTGCCAGCAGTTACCGCGGGACATATAGTGGCTACACCTTC,CASSYRGTYSGYTF
NA,TRBV7-9,TRBD1,TRBJ2-2,TGTGCCAGCAGCCGGGCGGGACAGGGGTTGACCGGGGAGCTGTTTTTT,CASSRAGQGLTGELFF
NA,TRBV7-2,NA,TRBJ1-5,TGTGCCAGCAGCCCGCAGGGGCTGGGTCAGCCCCAGCATTTT,CASSPQGLGQPQHF
NA,TRBV7-6,NA,TRBJ1-1,TGTGCCAGCAGCTTAAACAAGAACACTGAAGCTTTCTTT,CASSLNKNTEAFF
NA,TRBV19,NA,TRBJ2-4,TGTGCCAGTAGTATGACCAGCAAAAACATTCAGTACTTC,CASSMTSKNIQYF
NA,TRBV9,NA,TRBJ1-2,TGTGCCAGCAGCGGCCTTGGCAGGGTGGGTGGCTACACCTTC,CASSGLGRVGGYTF
NA,TRBV5-1,TRBD2,TRBJ2-1,TGCGCCAGCAGCCCCAGGACTAGCGGGGGCTCCTACAATGAGCAGTTCTTC,CASSPRTSGGSYNEQFF
NA,TRBV7-9,NA,TRBJ2-3,TGTGCCAGCAGAAACACAAATCCATCGCTCACAGATACGCAGTATTTT,CASRNTNPSLTDTQYF
once,TRBV6-5,TRBD1,TRBJ1-1,TGTGCCAGCAGGAGGGACAGGGGTTTCTTCACTGAAGCTTTCTTT,CASRRDRGFFTEAFF
NA,TRBV6-5,NA,TRBJ2-7,TGTGCCAGCAGTTATCTGCGGGGCTACGAGCAGTACTTC,CASSYLRGYEQYF
once,TRBV19,NA,TRBJ1-2,TGTGCCAGTAGTATCCCTCGGACGTCGCGTAAAGGCTACACCTTC,CASSIPRTSRKGYTF
NA,TRBV2,NA,TRBJ2-7,TGTGCCAGCAGTCTACAGGCACTGAACGAGCAGTACTTC,CASSLQALNEQYF
NA,TRBV4-2,TRBD2,TRBJ2-1,TGTGCCAGCAGCCAAGAATCGGGGGAGGGCGGGTTCAATGAGCAGTTCTTC,CASSQESGEGGFNEQFF
once,TRBV7-7,NA,TRBJ2-3,TGTGCCAGCAGCTTATCAGAGGGGGATACGCAGTATTTT,CASSLSEGDTQYF
NA,TRBV5-5,NA,TRBJ2-1,TGTGCCAGCAGCTTGGATGTAGCGGCTTGGAATGAGCAGTTCTTC,CASSLDVAAWNEQFF
NA,TRBV7-9,TRBD1,TRBJ2-2,TGTGCCAGCAGCTACGTGACAGGGGTCCCGGAGGAGCTGTTTTTT,CASSYVTGVPEELFF
NA,TRBV5-5,NA,TRBJ1-3,TGTGCCAGCAGCTTATTAGGGGCGCCTGGAAACACCATATATTTT,CASSLLGAPGNTIYF
NA,TRBV6-6,TRBD1,TRBJ2-5,TGTGCCAGCAGGAGGACAGGGGGCTTAGAGACCCAGTACTTC,CASRRTGGLETQYF
NA,TRBV7-6,TRBD2,TRBJ2-1,TGTGCCAGCAGCTTATGGGGCGGGAGGTCCTACAATGAGCAGTTCTTC,CASSLWGGRSYNEQFF